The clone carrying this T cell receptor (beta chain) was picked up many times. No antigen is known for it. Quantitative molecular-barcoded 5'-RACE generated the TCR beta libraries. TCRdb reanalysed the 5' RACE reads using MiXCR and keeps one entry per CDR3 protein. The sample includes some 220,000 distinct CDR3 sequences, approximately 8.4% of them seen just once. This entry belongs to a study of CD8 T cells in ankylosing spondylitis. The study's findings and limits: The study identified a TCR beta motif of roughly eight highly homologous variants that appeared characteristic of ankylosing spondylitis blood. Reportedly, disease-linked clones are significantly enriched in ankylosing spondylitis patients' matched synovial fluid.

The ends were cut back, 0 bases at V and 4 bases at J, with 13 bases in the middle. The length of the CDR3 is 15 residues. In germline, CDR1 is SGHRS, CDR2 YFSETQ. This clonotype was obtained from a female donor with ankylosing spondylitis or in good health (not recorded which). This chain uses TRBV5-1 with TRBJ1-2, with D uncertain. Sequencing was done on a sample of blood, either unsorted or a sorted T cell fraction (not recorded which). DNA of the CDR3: TGCGCCAGCAGCTTGGAGGGCGCGGGAACCTATGGCTACACCTTC. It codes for CASSLEGAGTYGYTF.